The 5 T cell receptor beta chains listed next were all sequenced from one sample in a study of memory CD4+ T cells and cytomegalovirus serostatus. Here immunoSEQ multiplex PCR was the method, and the copy in TCRdb shows in-frame clones only, minus some. The sample includes tens of thousands of clones, 65% to 85% of them seen just once. The sort gate was single viable CD3+CD4+CD8-CD45RO+ cells for memory CD4+ T cells. The source material was memory CD4+ T cells from blood. These receptor sequences come from an adult in good health and CMV-seronegative.

The J gene is TRBJ2-1, the V gene TRBV7-9, with a weak D call TRBD1 (5 bases). V lost 2 bases to trimming and J lost 7 bases, with 12 bases between them. CDR3 length: 14 residues. CDR1 is SEHNR and CDR2 is FQNEAQ in the germline V gene (reference sequence). The CDR3 region is CASSLNAGWNEQFF. CDR3 DNA sequence: TGTGCCAGCAGCTTAAACGCAGGGTGGAATGAGCAGTTCTTC.

The rearrangement links TRBV15 to TRBJ1-5, with D unresolved. The CDR3 has 14 amino acids. The V end lost 6 bases, the J end lost 3 bases, and 12 bases lay between the germline ends. Germline loops: CDR1 LNHNV, CDR2 YYDKDF (reference sequence). DNA for the CDR3: TGTGCCACCAGTACTACAGAGTTCAATCAGCCCCAGCATTTT. This gives the protein CATSTTEFNQPQHF.

J is TRBJ1-5 and V is TRBV18, with D perhaps TRBD1 (5 bases). The V and J ends lost 3 bases and 5 bases respectively, with 14 bases between them. The length of the CDR3 is 15 residues. CDR1 is KGHSH, CDR2 LQKENI, per germline. Here the CDR3 reads CASSPAGGGDQPQHF. DNA of the CDR3: TGTGCCAGCTCACCGGCTGGCGGGGGGGATCAGCCCCAGCATTTT.

The rearrangement links TRBV29-1 to TRBJ1-1, with unresolved D. The CDR3 is made up of 13 amino acids. Germline V gene lookup returns CDR1 SQVTM and CDR2 ANQGSEA. Trimming shortened V by 4 bases and J by 4 bases, and 13 bases separated the two germline ends. The CDR3: CSVALELATEAFF. In DNA form, the CDR3 reads TGCAGCGTTGCTCTGGAATTGGCCACTGAAGCTTTCTTT.

The rearrangement uses TRBV27 and TRBJ1-2; D is possibly TRBD1 (6 bases). With 6 bases removed from V and 4 bases from J, the gap between germline ends came to 18 bases. The CDR3 spans 15 residues. The germline V gene encodes CDR1 MNHEY and CDR2 SMNVEV (reference sequence). The CDR3 loop reads CASSPSGGPVYGYTF. The CDR3 DNA is TGTGCCAGCAGCCCGTCGGGGGGCCCGGTCTATGGCTACACCTTC.